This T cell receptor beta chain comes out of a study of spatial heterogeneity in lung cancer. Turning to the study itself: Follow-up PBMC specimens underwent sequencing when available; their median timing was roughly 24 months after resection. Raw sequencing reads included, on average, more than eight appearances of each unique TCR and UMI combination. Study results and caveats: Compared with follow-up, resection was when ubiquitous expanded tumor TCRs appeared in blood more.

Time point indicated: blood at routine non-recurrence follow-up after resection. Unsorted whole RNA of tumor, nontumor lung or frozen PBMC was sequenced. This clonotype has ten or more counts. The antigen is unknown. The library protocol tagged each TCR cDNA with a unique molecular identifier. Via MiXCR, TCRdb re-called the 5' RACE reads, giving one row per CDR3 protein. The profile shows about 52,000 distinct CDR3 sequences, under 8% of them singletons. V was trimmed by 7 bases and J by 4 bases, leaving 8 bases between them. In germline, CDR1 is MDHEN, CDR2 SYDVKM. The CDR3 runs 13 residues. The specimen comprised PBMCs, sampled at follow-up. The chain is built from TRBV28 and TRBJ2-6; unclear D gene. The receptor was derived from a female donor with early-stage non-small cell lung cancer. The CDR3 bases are TGTGCCAGCACCGGTGGGGGGGCCAACGTCCTGACTTTC. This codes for CASTGGGANVLTF. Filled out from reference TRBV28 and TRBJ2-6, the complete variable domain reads DVKVTQSSRYLVKRTGEKVFLECVQDMDHENMFWYRQDPGLGLRLIYFSYDVKMKEKGDIPEGYSVSREKKERFSLILESASTNQTSMYLCASTGGGANVLTFGAGSRLTVL.